These 8 T cell receptor beta chains came from one sample sequenced in a study of blood T cell repertoires in COVID-19. Clones were sequenced by immunoSEQ multiplex PCR, and TCRdb holds only the in-frame ones, with some missing. Counted here are about 48,000 clones, 86% occurring once; the ten biggest clones make up approximately 3.1%. The sample comprised PBMCs or T cells enriched from blood (not recorded which). The origin of the receptors is a woman aged 50 to 60 who had recovered from COVID-19.

The chain joins TRBV7-9 to TRBJ2-3; D unresolved. V was cut by 5 bases and J by 0 bases, with 3 bases left in between. Germline V gene sequence: CDR1 SEHNR, CDR2 FQNEAQ (reference sequence). CDR3 length: 12 residues. CDR3 in amino acids: CASSTSTDTQYF. CDR3 DNA: TGTGCCAGCAGCACTAGCACAGATACGCAGTATTTT.

This chain joins TRBV7-9 and TRBJ1-2, with TRBD1 identical over 8 bases. After removal of 5 bases from V and 6 bases from J, the junction contained 11 bases not matched to a gene. Germline CDR1 and CDR2: SEHNR and FQNEAQ (reference sequence). The CDR3 extends over 15 amino acids. The DNA of the CDR3 is TGTGCCAGCAGCCCGCCCGACAGGGGCCCGAATGGCTACACCTTC. This translates into CASSPPDRGPNGYTF.

The rearrangement links TRBV5-4 to TRBJ1-2; TRBD1 is a possible D gene (5 bases). Germline V CDR1 and CDR2: SGHNT, YYREEE (reference sequence). The CDR3 spans 15 residues. V lost 3 bases and J 5 bases, leaving 17 bases between the germline ends. The CDR3 protein is CASSWAMKEGYGYTF. As DNA, the CDR3 is TGTGCCAGCAGCTGGGCAATGAAGGAGGGGTATGGCTACACCTTC.

The gene calls are TRBV28 and TRBJ2-2, with TRBD1 as a possible D gene (6 bases). CDR3 length equals 15 residues. From germline, CDR1 is MDHEN and CDR2 SYDVKM. The V end was cut by 4 bases, the J end by 2 bases, with 11 bases between. The CDR3 here is CASSSGTRNTGELFF. CDR3 nucleotide sequence: TGTGCCAGCAGTTCCGGGACACGTAACACCGGGGAGCTGTTTTTT.

The chain recombines TRBV6-5 with TRBJ2-1, with D possibly matching TRBD2 (6 bases). In germline, CDR1 is MNHEY, CDR2 SVGAGI. CDR3 length: 15 amino acids. V gave up 1 base and J gave up 8 bases, with 15 bases separating them. Here the CDR3 reads CASSYWRGVKDEQFF. In DNA form, the CDR3 reads TGTGCCAGCAGTTACTGGAGGGGAGTCAAGGATGAGCAGTTCTTC.

The J gene is TRBJ2-5, the V gene TRBV3-1 (or the pseudogene TRBV3-2), with D maybe TRBD2 (5 bases). The ends were cut back, 1 base at V and 4 bases at J, with 10 bases in the middle. Per the germline V gene, CDR1 is LGHDT and CDR2 is YNNKEL (reference sequence). There are 14 residues in the CDR3. The CDR3 DNA follows: TGTGCCAGCAGCCAAGTTGGACTCATAGAGACCCAGTACTTC. It translates to CASSQVGLIETQYF.

This CDR3 reads CASSLIQGGNQPQHF. Here the CDR3 DNA reads TGTGCCAGCAGCCTGATACAGGGTGGCAATCAGCCCCAGCATTTT. The V call is TRBV4-2, the J call TRBJ1-5; tentatively, D is TRBD1 (6 bases). Trimming removed 4 bases from V and 2 bases from J, with 12 bases in between. The CDR3 is 15 residues long. Per the germline V gene, CDR1 is LGHNA and CDR2 is YNFKEQ.

The chain couples TRBV7-2 to TRBJ2-7; D is possibly TRBD1 (5 bases). The CDR3 runs 15 residues. Germline V gives CDR1 SGHTA, CDR2 FQGNSA. Trimming removed 2 bases from V and 2 bases from J, with 13 bases in between. Here the CDR3 reads CASSLNFGHPYEQYF. The CDR3 nucleotides read TGTGCCAGCAGCTTAAATTTTGGACACCCCTACGAGCAGTACTTC. Using reference TRBV7-2 and TRBJ2-7 for the parts outside the CDR3, the full variable domain is GAGVSQSPSNKVTEKGKDVELRCDPISGHTALYWYRQSLGQGLEFLIYFQGNSAPDKSGLPSDRFSAERTGGSVSTLTIQRTQQEDSAVYLCASSLNFGHPYEQYFGPGTRLTVT.